This is a list of T cell receptor beta chains from one sample in a study of shared clonotypes between healthy human individuals. Measured with immunoSEQ multiplex PCR; TCRdb has only the in-frame clones, and not every one. The table lists around 750,000 clones, 74% of them singletons. Material for sequencing was memory CD4+ T cells sorted from blood. The receptor set was obtained from a woman aged 30 to 39 in good health. CDR3s include the opening cysteine and the closing phenylalanine or tryptophan. D genes are given only for firm matches. Size is omitted from some rows. Given values are once, few, many or a class for expanded clones.

j_call d_call v_call clone_size cdr3_aa cdr3_nt
TRBJ2-1 . TRBV21-1 few CASSSRLAGVRNEQFF TGTGCCAGCAGCAGCCGTCTAGCGGGAGTTCGAAATGAGCAGTTCTTC
TRBJ1-1 TRBD1 TRBV14 . CASSEGPDRTAFF TGTGCCAGCAGCGAAGGTCCGGACAGGACAGCTTTCTTT
TRBJ2-1 . TRBV12-1 once CAIMGRLAEHYNEQFF TGTGCCATCATGGGCCGACTAGCGGAGCACTACAATGAGCAGTTCTTC
TRBJ1-2 . TRBV28 few CASSPSTYGYTF TGTGCCAGCAGCCCAAGTACCTATGGCTACACCTTC
TRBJ2-7 TRBD2 TRBV4-1 . CASSHLAGGPHEQYF TGCGCCAGCAGCCACCTAGCGGGAGGGCCACACGAGCAGTACTTC
TRBJ2-3 . TRBV27 . CASSHQSADTQYF TGTGCCAGCAGCCACCAGTCCGCAGATACGCAGTATTTT
TRBJ1-2 . TRBV19 . CASSKTNYGYTF TGTGCCAGTAGTAAGACAAACTATGGCTACACCTTC
TRBJ2-5 . TRBV11-2 . CASSLGGQQKTLGQYF TGTGCCAGCAGCTTAGGTGGGCAACAGAAAACTCTCGGGCAGTACTTC
TRBJ2-2 TRBD2 TRBV30 . CASPSGANTGELFF TGTGCCTCCCCTAGCGGAGCGAACACCGGGGAGCTGTTTTTT
TRBJ1-4 TRBD1 TRBV5-1 . CASSYGQGGEKLFF TGCGCCAGCAGCTATGGACAGGGAGGGGAAAAACTGTTTTTT
TRBJ2-3 . TRBV14 . CASSQDYNTDTQYF TGTGCCAGCAGCCAAGACTACAACACAGATACGCAGTATTTT
TRBJ2-1 . TRBV7-3 . CASSRGTWGGEQFF TGTGCCAGCAGCCGCGGGACTTGGGGTGGTGAGCAGTTCTTC
TRBJ1-5 TRBD1 TRBV6-1 . CAISEFDRASNQPQHF TGTGCCATCAGTGAGTTCGACAGGGCTAGCAATCAGCCCCAGCATTTT
TRBJ1-1 . TRBV11-2 . CASSLTGGNTEAFF TGTGCCAGCAGCTTAACGGGGGGAAACACTGAAGCTTTCTTT
TRBJ2-1 . TRBV5-1 . CASSQLAAYNEQFF TGCGCCAGCAGCCAGTTAGCGGCATACAATGAGCAGTTCTTC
TRBJ2-3 . TRBV27 once CASSSGLDTDTQYF TGTGCCAGCAGTTCGGGACTGGACACAGATACGCAGTATTTT
TRBJ1-4 TRBD1 TRBV7-9 . CASSLTGGGEKLFF TGTGCCAGCAGCCTCACAGGGGGCGGCGAAAAACTGTTTTTT
TRBJ2-7 . TRBV6-1 . CASALLGSRSYEQYF TGTGCCAGCGCCCTCCTTGGCAGTCGCTCCTACGAGCAGTACTTC
TRBJ2-7 . TRBV28 . CASSPGGTVTYEQYF TGTGCCAGCAGTCCAGGGGGGACGGTTACCTACGAGCAGTACTTC
TRBJ2-1 . TRBV7-3 once CASSLSSRNEQFF TGTGCCAGCAGCTTAAGTTCCCGTAATGAGCAGTTCTTC
TRBJ1-2 . TRBV7-3 . CASSVGPRAANYGYTF TGTGCCAGCAGCGTGGGTCCCAGGGCTGCTAACTATGGCTACACCTTC
TRBJ2-6 . TRBV29-1 . CSVAPRDGSGANVLTF TGCAGCGTTGCCCCACGGGACGGCTCTGGGGCCAACGTCCTGACTTTC
TRBJ2-1 . TRBV5-1 . CASSPDSSSYNEQFF TGCGCCAGCAGCCCTGACTCGTCCTCCTACAATGAGCAGTTCTTC
TRBJ2-7 TRBD1 TRBV7-2 . CASRIGPGGSYEQYF TGTGCCAGCAGGATAGGTCCAGGGGGTTCCTACGAGCAGTACTTC
TRBJ1-2 . TRBV28 . CASSTKDGDGAYTF TGTGCCAGCAGTACAAAAGACGGTGACGGGGCCTACACCTTC
TRBJ1-5 . TRBV2 . CASSESYGTAWPQHF TGTGCCAGCAGTGAGTCCTACGGGACCGCATGGCCCCAGCATTTT
TRBJ1-3 . TRBV2 . CASSEGWGLSSGNTIYF TGTGCCAGCAGTGAGGGGTGGGGGTTGAGCTCTGGAAACACCATATATTTT
TRBJ2-5 TRBD2 TRBV4-1 . CASGALAGGPGETQYF TGCGCCAGCGGCGCCTTAGCGGGAGGGCCGGGAGAGACCCAGTACTTC
TRBJ2-7 . TRBV27 . CASSHGDRRYDEQYF TGTGCCAGCAGTCACGGGGATCGGCGGTACGACGAGCAGTACTTC
TRBJ2-1 . TRBV4-1 . CASSQPRDAWEQFF TGCGCCAGCAGCCAACCCCGGGACGCATGGGAGCAGTTCTTC
TRBJ1-4 . TRBV4-1 . CASSQDQGGPGREKLFF TGCGCCAGCAGCCAAGATCAGGGTGGCCCAGGAAGGGAAAAACTGTTTTTT
TRBJ2-3 . TRBV5-4 . CASSPPGPTDTQYF TGTGCCAGCTCTCCCCCGGGCCCCACAGATACGCAGTATTTT
TRBJ2-4 TRBD2 TRBV6-1 . CASSETPRGGENIQYF TGTGCCAGCAGTGAAACCCCTAGGGGAGGGGAAAACATTCAGTACTTC
TRBJ2-7 . TRBV4-2 . CASSQDPGNYEQYF TGTGCCAGCAGCCAAGATCCGGGAAACTACGAGCAGTACTTC
TRBJ2-6 TRBD2 TRBV4-3 . CASSWLPGGPVGANVLTF TGCGCCAGCAGCTGGCTGCCGGGAGGGCCAGTTGGGGCCAACGTCCTGACTTTC
TRBJ1-3 . TRBV14 . CASSQEVSGNTIYF TGTGCCAGTAGCCAAGAGGTCTCTGGAAACACCATATATTTT
TRBJ2-7 . TRBV4-1 . CASSQHPGKKVRGYEQYF TGCGCCAGCAGCCAACACCCCGGAAAAAAGGTGAGGGGCTACGAGCAGTACTTC
TRBJ2-7 . TRBV6-6 few CASSLGSSYEQYF TGTGCCAGCAGTTTGGGGAGCTCCTACGAGCAGTACTTC
TRBJ1-2 TRBD1 TRBV7-2 . CASTKDRGLHEDGYTF TGTGCCAGCACCAAGGACAGGGGGCTACATGAGGATGGCTACACCTTC
TRBJ1-1 TRBD1 TRBV6-5 . CASRFRDSTEAFF TGTGCCAGCAGATTCCGGGACAGCACTGAAGCTTTCTTT
TRBJ2-3 . TRBV4-1 many CASSSPRTDTQYF TGCGCCAGCAGCTCACCTCGCACAGATACGCAGTATTTT
TRBJ2-1 . TRBV7-2 . CASSPSWRFITYNEQFF TGTGCCAGCAGCCCGAGTTGGCGATTTATCACCTACAATGAGCAGTTCTTC
TRBJ2-7 . TRBV2 . CASSTGQTYEQYF TGTGCCAGCAGTACGGGCCAAACCTACGAGCAGTACTTC
TRBJ2-7 . TRBV11-1 . CASSSSSDGPRKKYF TGTGCCAGCAGCTCGTCTAGCGATGGCCCCAGGAAAAAGTACTTC
TRBJ1-5 . TRBV15 many CATSTARDNLRSQPQHF TGTGCCACCAGCACCGCTCGGGACAATTTAAGATCTCAGCCCCAGCATTTT
TRBJ1-2 TRBD1 TRBV11-2 . CASSLDRGRGYTF TGTGCCAGCAGCTTGGACAGGGGTCGGGGCTACACCTTC
TRBJ2-3 . TRBV19 . CASRKTGSLVTDTQYF TGTGCCAGTAGAAAAACAGGGTCCCTGGTCACAGATACGCAGTATTTT
TRBJ2-7 . TRBV11-2 few CASSLQSATSYEQYF TGTGCCAGCAGCTTACAGTCGGCCACCTCCTACGAGCAGTACTTC
TRBJ2-5 TRBD1 TRBV11-2 once CASSSGQGYETQYF TGTGCCAGCAGCTCGGGACAGGGTTATGAGACCCAGTACTTC
TRBJ2-7 . TRBV6-1 . CASSEVLGYSRYEQYF TGTGCCAGCAGTGAAGTTTTGGGTTATTCCCGCTACGAGCAGTACTTC
TRBJ2-7 TRBD1 TRBV13 . CASSQGRGTGFDEQYF TGTGCCAGCAGCCAGGGTCGAGGGACAGGGTTTGACGAGCAGTACTTC
TRBJ2-7 . TRBV19 few CARNKGQFYEQYF TGTGCCAGAAACAAGGGACAATTCTACGAGCAGTACTTC
TRBJ1-1 . TRBV18 . CASSPQRQVLPEAFF TGTGCCAGCTCACCCCAGAGACAGGTCCTCCCTGAAGCTTTCTTT
TRBJ2-3 . TRBV6-5 . CASSPYFSSTDTQYF TGTGCCAGCAGTCCCTACTTTTCTAGCACAGATACGCAGTATTTT
TRBJ1-5 . TRBV5-1 . CASSAGTTNQPQHF TGCGCCAGCAGCGCCGGGACAACCAATCAGCCCCAGCATTTT